Here is one TCR beta chain with its context. This specimen belongs to a study of HIV-infected patients and healthy controls. Per germline, CDR1 MNHEY and CDR2 SVGAGI. Deletions cut 0 bases from V and 3 bases from J, with 7 bases between. The CDR3 covers 14 residues. Each CDR3 protein is one row after TCRdb ran MiXCR on the 5' RACE reads. The sample shows around 20,000 distinct CDR3 sequences, roughly 19% of them seen only once. Sequencing input: CD8+ T cells from blood. The genes are TRBV6-5 and TRBJ2-3, with D hard to call. The TCR was taken from a human donor in good health. In nucleotides, the CDR3 is TGTGCCAGCAGTTACTCGAAAGGGACAGATACGCAGTATTTT. Translated, it gives CASSYSKGTDTQYF.